This T cell receptor beta chain was retrieved from a study of blood T cell repertoires in COVID-19. Germline assignment: CDR1 SGHRS and CDR2 YFSETQ. The length of the CDR3 is 16 residues. Trimming cost V 0 bases and J 2 bases, with 14 bases left between them. The repertoire was sequenced with immunoSEQ multiplex PCR; TCRdb's copy has only in-frame clones and lacks some. In the table there are around 200,000 clones, around 89% of which are singletons. This chain uses TRBV5-1 with TRBJ1-2; no firm D call. Sequenced input: PBMCs or T cells enriched from blood (not recorded which). The sequence was collected from a woman in her thirties who had recovered from COVID-19. The CDR3 is CASSLDIRAGNYGYTF. CDR3 DNA: TGCGCCAGCAGCTTGGACATCCGGGCGGGGAACTATGGCTACACCTTC.